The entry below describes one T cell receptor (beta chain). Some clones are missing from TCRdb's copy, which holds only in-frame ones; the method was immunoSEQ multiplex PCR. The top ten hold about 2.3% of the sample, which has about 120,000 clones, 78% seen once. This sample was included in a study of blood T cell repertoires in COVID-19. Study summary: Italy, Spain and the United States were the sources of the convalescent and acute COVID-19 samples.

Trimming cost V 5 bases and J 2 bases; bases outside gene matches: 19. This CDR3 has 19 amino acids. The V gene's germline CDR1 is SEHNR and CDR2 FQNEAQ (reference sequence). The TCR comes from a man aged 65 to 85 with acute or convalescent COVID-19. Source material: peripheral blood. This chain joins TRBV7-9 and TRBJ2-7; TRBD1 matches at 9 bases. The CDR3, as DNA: TGTGCCAGCAGCGCGATCCGGGACAGGGCCAAAAAAAGCGCCTACGAGCAGTACTTC. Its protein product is CASSAIRDRAKKSAYEQYF.